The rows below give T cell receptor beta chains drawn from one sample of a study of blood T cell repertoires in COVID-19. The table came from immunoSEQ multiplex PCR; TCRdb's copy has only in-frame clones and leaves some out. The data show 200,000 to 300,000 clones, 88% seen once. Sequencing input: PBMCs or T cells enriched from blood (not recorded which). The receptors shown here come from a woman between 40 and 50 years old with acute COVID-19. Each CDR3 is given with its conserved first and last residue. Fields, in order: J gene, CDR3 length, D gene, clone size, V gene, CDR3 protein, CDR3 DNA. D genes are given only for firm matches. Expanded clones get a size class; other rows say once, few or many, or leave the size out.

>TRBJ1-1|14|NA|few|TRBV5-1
CASSLAHRNTEAFF
TGCGCCAGCAGCTTGGCACACAGGAACACTGAAGCTTTCTTT
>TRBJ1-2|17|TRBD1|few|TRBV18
CASSPTGGPLRSYGYTF
TGTGCCAGCTCACCCACAGGGGGCCCGTTAAGATCCTATGGCTACACCTTC
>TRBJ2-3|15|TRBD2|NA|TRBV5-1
CASSLLGLATDTQYF
TGCGCCAGCAGCTTGCTAGGACTAGCCACAGATACGCAGTATTTT
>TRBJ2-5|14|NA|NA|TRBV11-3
CASSTYRNPETQYF
TGTGCCAGCAGCACTTACAGGAACCCGGAGACCCAGTACTTC
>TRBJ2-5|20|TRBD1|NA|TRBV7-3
CASSREVTGTGPNPLGTQYF
TGTGCCAGCAGCCGCGAAGTGACCGGGACAGGCCCGAATCCCTTGGGGACCCAGTACTTC
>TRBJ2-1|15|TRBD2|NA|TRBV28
CASSLASGTVNEQFF
TGTGCCAGCAGTTTAGCTAGCGGTACTGTTAATGAGCAGTTCTTC
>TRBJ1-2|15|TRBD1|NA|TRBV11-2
CASSYDRGEDYGYTF
TGTGCCAGCAGCTACGACAGGGGTGAGGACTATGGCTACACCTTC
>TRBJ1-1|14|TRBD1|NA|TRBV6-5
CASSYDRGNTEAFF
TGTGCCAGCAGTTACGACAGGGGAAACACTGAAGCTTTCTTT
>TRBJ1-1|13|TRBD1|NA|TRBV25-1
CASSRQGRTEAFF
TGTGCCAGCAGTCGACAGGGGAGAACTGAAGCTTTCTTT
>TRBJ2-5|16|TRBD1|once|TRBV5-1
CASSFFSGTGGETQYF
TGCGCCAGCAGCTTTTTTTCCGGGACAGGGGGAGAGACCCAGTACTTC
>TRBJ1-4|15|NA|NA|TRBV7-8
CASSLELGTNEKLFF
TGTGCCAGCAGCTTAGAACTTGGAACTAATGAAAAACTGTTTTTT
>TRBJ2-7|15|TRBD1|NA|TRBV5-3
CARSTLPRQGYEQYF
TGTGCCAGAAGCACCCTCCCGAGACAGGGCTACGAGCAGTACTTC
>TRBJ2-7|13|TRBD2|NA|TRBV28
CASRREFNYEQYF
TGTGCCAGCCGGCGGGAGTTCAACTACGAGCAGTACTTC
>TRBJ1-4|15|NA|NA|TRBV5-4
CASSRMTGEGEKLFF
TGTGCCAGCAGCCGGATGACAGGCGAGGGTGAAAAACTGTTTTTT
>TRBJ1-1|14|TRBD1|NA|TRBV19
CASSITGGAAEAFF
TGTGCCAGTAGCATCACAGGGGGCGCCGCTGAAGCTTTCTTT
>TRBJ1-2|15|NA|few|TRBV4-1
CASSIVDRMDYGYTF
TGCGCCAGCAGCATCGTTGACAGGATGGACTATGGCTACACCTTC
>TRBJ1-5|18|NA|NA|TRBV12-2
CASHPGTNSKYSNQPQHF
TGTGCAAGTCACCCAGGGACAAATTCCAAATATAGCAATCAGCCCCAGCATTTT
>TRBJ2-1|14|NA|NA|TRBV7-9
CASSLGQGYNEQFF
TGTGCCAGCAGCTTAGGGCAGGGTTACAATGAGCAGTTCTTC